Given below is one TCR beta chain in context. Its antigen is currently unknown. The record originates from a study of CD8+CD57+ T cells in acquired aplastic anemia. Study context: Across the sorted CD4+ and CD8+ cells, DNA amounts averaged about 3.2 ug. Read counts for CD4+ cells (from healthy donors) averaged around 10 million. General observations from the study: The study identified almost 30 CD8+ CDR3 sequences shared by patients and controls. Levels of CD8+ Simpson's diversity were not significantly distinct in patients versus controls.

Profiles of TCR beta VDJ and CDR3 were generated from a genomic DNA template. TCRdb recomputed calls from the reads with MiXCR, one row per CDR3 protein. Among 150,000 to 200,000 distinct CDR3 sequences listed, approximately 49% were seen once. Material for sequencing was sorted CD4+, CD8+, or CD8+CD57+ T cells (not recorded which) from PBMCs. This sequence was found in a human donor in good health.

The CDR3: CASSWTSGHSRELFF. The CDR3, as DNA: TGTGCCAGCAGCTGGACTAGCGGCCACAGTCGGGAGCTGTTTTTT. The chain recombines TRBV7-2 with TRBJ2-2, with TRBD2 identical over 10 bases. Trimming took 4 bases from V and 9 from J; bases not matched to a gene: 8. The V gene's germline CDR1 is SGHTA and CDR2 FQGNSA. This CDR3 comprises 15 residues.